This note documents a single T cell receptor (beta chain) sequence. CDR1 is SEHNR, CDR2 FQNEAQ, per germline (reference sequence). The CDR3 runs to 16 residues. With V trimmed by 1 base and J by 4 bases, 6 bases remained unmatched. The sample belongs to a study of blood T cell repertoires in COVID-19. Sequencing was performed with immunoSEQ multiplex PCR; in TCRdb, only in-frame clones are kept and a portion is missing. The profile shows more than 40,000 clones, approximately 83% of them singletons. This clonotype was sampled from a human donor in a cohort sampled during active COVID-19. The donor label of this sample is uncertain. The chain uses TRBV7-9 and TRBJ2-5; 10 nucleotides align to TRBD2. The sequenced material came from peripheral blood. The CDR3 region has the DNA TGTGCCAGCAGCTTAGTTCTAGCGGGGGAAGGAGAGACCCAGTACTTC. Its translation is CASSLVLAGEGETQYF.